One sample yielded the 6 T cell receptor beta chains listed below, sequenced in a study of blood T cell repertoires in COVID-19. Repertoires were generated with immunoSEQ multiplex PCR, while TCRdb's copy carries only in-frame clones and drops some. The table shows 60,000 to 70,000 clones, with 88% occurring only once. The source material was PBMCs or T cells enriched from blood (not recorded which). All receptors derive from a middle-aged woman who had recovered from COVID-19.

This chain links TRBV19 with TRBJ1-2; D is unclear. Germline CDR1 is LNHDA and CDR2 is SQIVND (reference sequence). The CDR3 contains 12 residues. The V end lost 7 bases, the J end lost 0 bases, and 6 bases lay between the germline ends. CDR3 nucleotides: TGTGCCAGTACCCGGGCTAACTATGGCTACACCTTC. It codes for CASTRANYGYTF.

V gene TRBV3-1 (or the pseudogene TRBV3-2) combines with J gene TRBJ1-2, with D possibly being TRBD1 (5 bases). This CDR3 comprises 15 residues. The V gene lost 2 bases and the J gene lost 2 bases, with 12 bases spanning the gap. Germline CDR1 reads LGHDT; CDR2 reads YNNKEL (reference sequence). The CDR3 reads CASSQLTGNNYGYTF. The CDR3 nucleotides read TGTGCCAGCAGCCAATTAACAGGAAACAACTATGGCTACACCTTC.

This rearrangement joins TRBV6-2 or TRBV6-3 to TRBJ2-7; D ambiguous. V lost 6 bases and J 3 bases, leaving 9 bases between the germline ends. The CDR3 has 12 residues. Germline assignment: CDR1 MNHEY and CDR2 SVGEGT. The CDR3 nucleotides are TGTGCCAGCAGCGAGAATTTCTACGAGCAGTACTTC. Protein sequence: CASSENFYEQYF.

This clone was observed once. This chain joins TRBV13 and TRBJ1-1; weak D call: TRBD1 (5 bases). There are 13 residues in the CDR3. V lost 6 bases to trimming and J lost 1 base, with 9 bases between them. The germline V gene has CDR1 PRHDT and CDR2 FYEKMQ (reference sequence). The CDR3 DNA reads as TGTGCCAGCAGTTATACAGGGAACACTGAAGCTTTCTTT. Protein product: CASSYTGNTEAFF.

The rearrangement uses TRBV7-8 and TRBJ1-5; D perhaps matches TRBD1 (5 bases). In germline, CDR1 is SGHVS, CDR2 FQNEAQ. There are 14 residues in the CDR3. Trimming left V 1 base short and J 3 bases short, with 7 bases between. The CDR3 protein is CASSLDRNNQPQHF. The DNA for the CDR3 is TGTGCCAGCAGCTTAGACAGGAACAATCAGCCCCAGCATTTT.

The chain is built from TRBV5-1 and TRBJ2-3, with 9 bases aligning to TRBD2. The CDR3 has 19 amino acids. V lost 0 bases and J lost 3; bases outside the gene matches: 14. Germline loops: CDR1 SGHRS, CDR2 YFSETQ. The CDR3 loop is CASSLARASGVRMTDTQYF. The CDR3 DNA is TGCGCCAGCAGCTTGGCCAGGGCTAGCGGGGTCAGAATGACAGATACGCAGTATTTT.